The sequence of this T cell receptor beta chain was determined in a study of T cells in Graves' hyperthyroidism and ophthalmopathy. The sample holds a few counts of this clonotype. Antigen: not known. RNA transcripts provided the source from which TCR beta CDR3 regions were amplified. HTBI primers drove first-round RT-PCR of the TCR CDR3. Each CDR3 protein gets one entry after TCRdb re-called the multiplex PCR reads with MiXCR. The sample includes around 690,000 distinct CDR3 sequences, 15% to 20% of them seen just once. V gave up 4 bases and J gave up 2 bases, with 12 bases separating them. Germline assignment: CDR1 GTSNPN and CDR2 SVGIG (reference sequence). This CDR3 has 13 residues. The study, taken as a whole, reports: Ophthalmopathy was identified by the model a median about 6 months ahead of onset. Within blood appeared most thyroid clonotypes that had expanded above 0.001.

The source is a man aged 45-65 years with Graves' hyperthyroidism. This chain links TRBV30 with TRBJ2-7; no clear D. Sample: blood. The CDR3: CAWNKARPYEQYF. The CDR3 DNA sequence: TGTGCCTGGAACAAAGCCCGTCCCTACGAGCAGTACTTC.